The 9 T cell receptor beta chains below were found in one sample sequenced in a study of T cell changes during pregnancy in multiple sclerosis. This table comes from immunoSEQ multiplex PCR, and its TCRdb copy is limited to in-frame clones, with some not included. The table has 35,000 to 45,000 clones, more than 75% seen once; the top ten hold 5.4%. Sequenced material: peripheral blood, taken in the third trimester of pregnancy. These receptor sequences come from a female donor in good health, enrolled as a control in a pregnancy study.

V is TRBV9 and J is TRBJ2-6, with a tentative D call TRBD1 (6 bases). The V end was cut by 4 bases, the J end by 4 bases, with 12 bases between. The CDR3 spans 15 residues. Germline CDR1 is SGDLS and CDR2 is YYNGEE. The CDR3 DNA sequence: TGTGCCAGCAGCCACACAGGGTCGGGGGCCAACGTCCTGACTTTC. It is translated as CASSHTGSGANVLTF.

The chain joins TRBV6-6 to TRBJ1-5, with 8 bases lining up with TRBD1. The V gene's germline CDR1 is MNHNY and CDR2 SVGAGI (reference sequence). The V segment lost 7 bases and the J segment 6 bases; nucleotides outside the gene matches: 14. The CDR3 totals 16 residues. CDR3 DNA sequence: TGTGCCAGCACTCCACCGGGACAGGAGGGGGGTCAGCCCCAGCATTTT. It translates to CASTPPGQEGGQPQHF.

The chain links TRBV19 to TRBJ1-5; 7 bases line up with TRBD1. Looked up from germline, CDR1 is LNHDA and CDR2 is SQIVND (reference sequence). V was pared by 4 bases and J by 9 bases, with 3 bases of the junction left unmatched. The CDR3 is made up of 12 amino acids. The CDR3 loop is CASSKQGLPQHF. Written as DNA, the CDR3 is TGTGCCAGTAGTAAACAGGGGTTGCCCCAGCATTTT. Full variable domain (outside the CDR3, taken from reference TRBV19 and TRBJ1-5): DGGITQSPKYLFRKEGQNVTLSCEQNLNHDAMYWYRQDPGQGLRLIYYSQIVNDFQKGDIAEGYSVSREKKESFPLTVTSAQKNPTAFYLCASSKQGLPQHFGDGTRLSIL.

This chain joins TRBV4-2 and TRBJ1-1; a possible D gene is TRBD1 (5 bases). CDR3 length: 13 amino acids. Germline V gives CDR1 LGHNA, CDR2 YNFKEQ. Trimming cost V 0 bases and J 7 bases, with 9 bases left between them. CDR3 region: CASSQDTQGEAFF. The CDR3 DNA reads TGTGCCAGCAGCCAAGATACGCAGGGTGAAGCTTTCTTT.

The chain combines TRBV5-1 with TRBJ1-2, with 7 positions matching TRBD1. V dropped 4 bases and J dropped 2; count of bases not matched to a gene: 8. The CDR3 has 15 residues. Germline assignment: CDR1 SGHRS and CDR2 YFSETQ. CDR3 in amino acids: CASSNRDSLNYGYTF. The CDR3 DNA sequence: TGCGCCAGCAGCAACCGGGACAGTTTAAACTATGGCTACACCTTC.

The CDR3 reads CASSQEKLAGAPYEQYF. In DNA form, the CDR3 reads TGCGCCAGCAGCCAAGAAAAACTAGCGGGAGCCCCCTACGAGCAGTACTTC. V usage is TRBV4-1 and J usage is TRBJ2-7; the match to TRBD2 covers 11 bases. This CDR3 is 17 amino acids long. CDR1 is MGHRA and CDR2 is YSYEKL in the germline V gene. V was clipped by 0 bases and J by 2 bases; unmatched bases: 6.

This chain uses TRBV6-1 with TRBJ1-1; unclear D gene. Germline values: CDR1 MNHNS, CDR2 SASEGT. V lost 3 bases and J 1 base, leaving 9 bases between the germline ends. The CDR3 runs to 14 residues. CDR3 in DNA: TGTGCCAGCAGTGATGGGGAGAGGAACACTGAAGCTTTCTTT. Its translation: CASSDGERNTEAFF.

This chain joins TRBV7-9 and TRBJ2-7, with a possible D match to TRBD1 (7 bases). The V end was cut by 4 bases, the J end by 5 bases, with 12 bases between. Germline V gene lookup returns CDR1 SEHNR and CDR2 FQNEAQ (reference sequence). The CDR3 loop spans 13 amino acids. This CDR3 reads CASSSRGRNEQYF. The CDR3 DNA sequence: TGTGCCAGCAGCTCCAGGGGGAGGAACGAGCAGTACTTC.

This chain uses TRBV4-2 with TRBJ2-7; 13 nucleotides align to TRBD2. The V gene end was trimmed by 4 bases and the J gene end by 3 bases; junction bases not matched to a gene: 12. The CDR3 is 18 amino acids. CDR1 is LGHNA, CDR2 YNFKEQ, per germline. CDR3 in amino acids: CASSRLLSGTSGNYEQYF. The CDR3 nucleotides are TGTGCCAGCAGCCGCCTCCTGTCCGGGACTAGCGGGAACTACGAGCAGTACTTC.